This T cell receptor (beta chain) was identified during a study of cytomegalovirus exposure and HLA in healthy donors. Germline V gene sequence: CDR1 MNHEY, CDR2 SVGAGI. The CDR3 runs 16 residues. With V trimmed by 0 bases and J by 3 bases, 3 bases remained unmatched. PCR was performed using 60 Vbeta and 13 Jbeta primers. Produced via immunoSEQ multiplex PCR; TCRdb's table is partial and in-frame only. The sample lists about 170,000 clones; more than 80% were seen once. Sequencing was carried out using PBMCs. The source of this sequence is a male donor in good health and CMV-seronegative. V is TRBV6-5 and J is TRBJ2-7, with TRBD2 identical over 12 bases. CDR3 protein: CASSYSLTSGSYEQYF. CDR3 DNA: TGTGCCAGCAGTTACTCTCTGACTAGCGGGAGCTACGAGCAGTACTTC.